These T cell receptor beta chains were read from a single sample in a study of cytomegalovirus exposure and HLA in healthy donors. The method was immunoSEQ multiplex PCR; TCRdb's version includes in-frame clones alone and lacks a portion of them. The sample consists of roughly 120,000 clones, 80% of them appearing once. The sequenced sample was PBMCs. The receptors derive from a woman aged 55-75 years in good health and CMV-seropositive. The CDR3 runs from the conserved cysteine through the conserved F or W. The order of the fields is CDR3 DNA, CDR3 protein, clone size, D gene, J gene, V gene. The D gene is left open where the match is weak. The listing skips clone size in some rows; elsewhere it reads once, few, many or a size class.

DNA: TGTGCCAGCAGCTTAGAGGGCGCGGGAGCCAGGACCTACGAGCAGTACTTC
CDR3: CASSLEGAGARTYEQYF
size: .
D: TRBD2
J: TRBJ2-7
V: TRBV7-2

DNA: TGCGCCAGCAGCGGGGGGCAGGGGGACAATCAGCCCCAGCATTTT
CDR3: CASSGGQGDNQPQHF
size: .
D: TRBD1
J: TRBJ1-5
V: TRBV5-1

DNA: TGTGCCAGCAGCCCCGAGTCTAATTCACCCCTCCACTTT
CDR3: CASSPESNSPLHF
size: few
D: .
J: TRBJ1-6
V: TRBV7-6

DNA: TGTGCCAGCAGCAAAGCCCAGGTCCATCAGCCCCAGCATTTT
CDR3: CASSKAQVHQPQHF
size: .
D: .
J: TRBJ1-5
V: TRBV21-1

DNA: TGTGCCAGCAGCCGTATAAGGACAATTGAAGCTTTCTTT
CDR3: CASSRIRTIEAFF
size: .
D: .
J: TRBJ1-1
V: TRBV6-6

DNA: TGTGCCAGCAGTCCCCAGACAGCTATCATTCAGCCCCAGCATTTT
CDR3: CASSPQTAIIQPQHF
size: .
D: .
J: TRBJ1-5
V: TRBV6-6

DNA: TGTGCCAGCAGCTTAGTTCCCCCTCCGGGAACCTACAATGAGCAGTTCTTC
CDR3: CASSLVPPPGTYNEQFF
size: .
D: .
J: TRBJ2-1
V: TRBV7-6

DNA: TGTGCCAGCAGTGTCCAGGCGTCACGCAGGACCCAGTACTTC
CDR3: CASSVQASRRTQYF
size: .
D: .
J: TRBJ2-5
V: TRBV28

DNA: TGTGCCAGTAGTCCCACCACTCTGAACACTGAAGCTTTCTTT
CDR3: CASSPTTLNTEAFF
size: .
D: .
J: TRBJ1-1
V: TRBV19

DNA: TGTGCCAGCAGTGGGCAGTTTCGCACAGATACGCAGTATTTT
CDR3: CASSGQFRTDTQYF
size: .
D: .
J: TRBJ2-3
V: TRBV2

DNA: TGTGCCAGCAGTGACCGTTTTAGTAGCTACGAGCAGTACTTC
CDR3: CASSDRFSSYEQYF
size: .
D: .
J: TRBJ2-7
V: TRBV6-4